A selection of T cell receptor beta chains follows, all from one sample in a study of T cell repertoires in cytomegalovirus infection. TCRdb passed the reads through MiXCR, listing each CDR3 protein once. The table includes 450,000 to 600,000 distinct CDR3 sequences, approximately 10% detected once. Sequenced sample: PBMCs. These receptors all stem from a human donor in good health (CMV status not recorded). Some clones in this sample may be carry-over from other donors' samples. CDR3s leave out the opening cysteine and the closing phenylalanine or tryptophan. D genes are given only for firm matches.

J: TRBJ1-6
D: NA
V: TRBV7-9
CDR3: ASSYRKGARESPLH

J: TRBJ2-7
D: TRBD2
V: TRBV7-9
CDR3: ASSPARLAGGPGQNEQY

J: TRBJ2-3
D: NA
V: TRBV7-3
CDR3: ASSLSGTDTQF

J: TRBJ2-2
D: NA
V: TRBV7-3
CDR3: ASSFPGFGGELF

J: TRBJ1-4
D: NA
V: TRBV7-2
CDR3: ASSFVDLPEKLF

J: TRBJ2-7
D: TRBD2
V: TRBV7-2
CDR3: ASSWTSGRSSYEQY

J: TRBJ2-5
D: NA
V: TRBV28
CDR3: ASSKAGSQETQY

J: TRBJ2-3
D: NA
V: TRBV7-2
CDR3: ATRRTDTQY

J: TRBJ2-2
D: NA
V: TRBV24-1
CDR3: ATSDLTLNTGELF

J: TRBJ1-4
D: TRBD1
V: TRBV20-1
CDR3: SAPTGTGEKLF

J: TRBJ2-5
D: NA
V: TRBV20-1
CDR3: SARDLQRLQETQY

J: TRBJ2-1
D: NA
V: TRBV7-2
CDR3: ASSLGDGLSGVGQF

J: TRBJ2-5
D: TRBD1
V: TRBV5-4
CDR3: ACSSYRGETQY

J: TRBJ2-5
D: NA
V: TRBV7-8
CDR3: ASSLARAATQY

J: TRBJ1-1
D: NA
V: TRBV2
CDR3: ASRRIGTNTEAF

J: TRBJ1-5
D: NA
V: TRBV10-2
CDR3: ASRVGVNQPQH

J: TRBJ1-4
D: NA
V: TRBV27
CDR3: ASSSVRPTNEKLF

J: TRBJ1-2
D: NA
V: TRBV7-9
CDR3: ASSPKSLGDYGYT

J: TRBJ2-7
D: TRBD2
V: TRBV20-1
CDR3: SARATGTGLAGADEQY

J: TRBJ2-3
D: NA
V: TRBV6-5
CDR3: ASSYAEGLPGGTADTQY

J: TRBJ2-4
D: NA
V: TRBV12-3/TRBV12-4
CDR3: ASSVAGTDIQY

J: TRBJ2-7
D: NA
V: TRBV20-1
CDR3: SAPGTDSSYEQY

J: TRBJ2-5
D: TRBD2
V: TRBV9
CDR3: TSSARPSGGYQETQY

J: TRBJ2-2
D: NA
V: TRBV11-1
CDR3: ASSYGGDNTGELF

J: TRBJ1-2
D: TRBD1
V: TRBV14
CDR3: ASSQDTRQGATINYGYT

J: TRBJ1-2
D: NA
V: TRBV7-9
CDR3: ASSPGSTGPTNYGYT

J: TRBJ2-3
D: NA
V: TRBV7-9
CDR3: ASSGTQENTQY

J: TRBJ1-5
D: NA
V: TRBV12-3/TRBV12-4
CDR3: ASSLKAINQPQH

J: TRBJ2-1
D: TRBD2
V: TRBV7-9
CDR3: ASSSTAGATYNEQF

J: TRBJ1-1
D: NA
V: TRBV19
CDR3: ASSSSPEAF

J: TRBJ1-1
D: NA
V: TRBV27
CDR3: ASSLRSWRDDTEAF

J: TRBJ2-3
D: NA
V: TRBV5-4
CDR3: ASSLELSGQY